The 15 T cell receptor beta chains given below trace back to one sample, sequenced in a study of blood T cell repertoires in COVID-19. Profiling relied on immunoSEQ multiplex PCR, and the TCRdb table lists in-frame clones only, not all of them. The sample shows some 250,000 clones, about 86% of them seen only once. Sample: PBMCs or T cells enriched from blood (not recorded which). These receptors were obtained from a woman between 40 and 55 years old with acute COVID-19.

The chain has TRBV3-1 (or the pseudogene TRBV3-2) and TRBJ2-7; D is possibly TRBD2 (5 bases). The CDR3 loop spans 12 amino acids. V lost 1 base and J lost 6, with 7 bases in between. Germline CDR1 LGHDT, CDR2 YNNKEL (reference sequence). The CDR3 here is CASSQAEGEQYF. As DNA, the CDR3 is TGTGCCAGCAGCCAAGCCGAGGGCGAGCAGTACTTC.

The chain carries TRBV11-3 and TRBJ2-7; D unresolved. The CDR3 totals 14 residues. Per germline, CDR1 SGHNT and CDR2 YENEEA. Between the trimmed V and J ends, which lost 5 bases and 3 bases, there was a span of 14 bases. The CDR3 nucleotides are TGTGCCAGCAGCATCAAGGCCACGGGCTACGAGCAGTACTTC. Encoded protein: CASSIKATGYEQYF. Drawing the rest from reference TRBV11-3 and TRBJ2-7, the complete variable domain is EAGVVQSPRYKIIEKKQPVAFWCNPISGHNTLYWYLQNLGQGPELLIRYENEEAVDDSQLPKDRFSAERLKGVDSTLKIQPAELGDSAVYLCASSIKATGYEQYFGPGTRLTVT.

The chain uses TRBV19 and TRBJ2-1, with TRBD2 matching over 16 bases. The CDR3 covers 19 residues. Germline CDR1 and CDR2: LNHDA and SQIVND (reference sequence). V lost 3 bases, J lost 5 bases, and 10 bases stayed unmatched. Here the CDR3 reads CASSISPGLAGGPHNEQFF. CDR3 bases: TGTGCCAGTAGTATCAGCCCGGGACTAGCGGGAGGGCCCCACAATGAGCAGTTCTTC.

The gene calls are TRBV2 and TRBJ1-2, with 8 nucleotides matching TRBD1. The length of the CDR3 is 15 residues. V shed 4 bases, J shed 4 bases, and the junction held 8 bases outside the gene matches. Germline loops: CDR1 SNHLY, CDR2 FYNNEI. CDR3 region: CASSVRQTGAYGYTF. The CDR3 nucleotides read TGTGCCAGCAGTGTCCGTCAGACAGGGGCCTATGGCTACACCTTC. Variable domain in full (rest from reference TRBV2 and TRBJ1-2): EPEVTQTPSHQVTQMGQEVILRCVPISNHLYFYWYRQILGQKVEFLVSFYNNEISEKSEIFDDQFSVERPDGSNFTLKIRSTKLEDSAMYFCASSVRQTGAYGYTFGSGTRLTVV.

This chain joins TRBV19 and TRBJ1-2, with TRBD1 identical over 12 bases. Germline CDR1 is LNHDA and CDR2 is SQIVND (reference sequence). V lost 5 bases and J lost 5; bases outside the gene matches: 6. This CDR3 contains 15 residues. In DNA form, the CDR3 reads TGTGCCAGTAGTTTGGGACAGGGGGCGGGTTATGGCTACACCTTC. Its translation is CASSLGQGAGYGYTF.

The rearrangement joins TRBV13 to TRBJ2-5; 8 nucleotides agree with TRBD2. CDR1 is PRHDT and CDR2 is FYEKMQ in the germline V gene (reference sequence). J lost 3 bases, V lost 5 bases, and 11 bases had no gene match. This CDR3 has 16 amino acids. The CDR3 is CASSRPWSGSEETQYF. Here the CDR3 DNA reads TGTGCCAGCAGCCGGCCCTGGAGCGGGAGTGAAGAGACCCAGTACTTC.

The gene calls are TRBV29-1 and TRBJ2-2, with 9 bases lining up with TRBD1. This CDR3 region has 16 residues. Germline CDR1 reads SQVTM; CDR2 reads ANQGSEA. The ends lost 6 bases at V and 2 bases at J; junction bases unmatched: 10. The CDR3 bases are TGCAGCGTCCTCCCTACAGGGGGCTTAAACACCGGGGAGCTGTTTTTT. Translating gives CSVLPTGGLNTGELFF.

The chain combines TRBV6-1 with TRBJ2-1, with TRBD2 matching 8 bases. The CDR3 is made up of 14 amino acids. V shed 3 bases, J shed 3 bases, and the junction held 1 base outside the gene matches. The germline CDR1 and CDR2 sequences are MNHNS and SASEGT. The CDR3 sequence is CASSESGSYNEQFF. The CDR3, as DNA: TGTGCCAGCAGTGAGAGCGGGAGCTACAATGAGCAGTTCTTC.

The genes are TRBV18 and TRBJ2-2; 8 bases fit TRBD2. The germline gives CDR1 KGHSH, CDR2 LQKENI. After removal of 2 bases from V and 1 base from J, the junction contained 3 bases not matched to a gene. This CDR3 has 16 residues. CDR3 in DNA: TGTGCCAGCTCACCAGCACTAGCGGAGAACACCGGGGAGCTGTTTTTT. Protein product: CASSPALAENTGELFF.

This clone was seen a few times. This chain links TRBV27 with TRBJ1-2, with 9 bases that match TRBD1. The CDR3 runs to 15 residues. Germline values: CDR1 MNHEY, CDR2 SMNVEV (reference sequence). V shed 1 base and J 8 bases; nucleotides not matched to a gene: 8. CDR3 residues: CASSLYGRDRVGYTF. The CDR3 nucleotides are TGTGCCAGCAGTTTATATGGTCGGGACAGGGTAGGCTACACCTTC.

The rearrangement uses TRBV9 and TRBJ1-6, with D perhaps TRBD1 (6 bases). CDR1 is SGDLS and CDR2 is YYNGEE in the germline V gene. This CDR3 has 14 residues. Trimming shortened V by 1 base and J by 10 bases, and 12 bases separated the two germline ends. Here the CDR3 reads CASSVQQGYSPLHF. CDR3 sequence (DNA): TGTGCCAGCAGCGTACAACAGGGCTACTCACCCCTCCACTTT.

The chain recombines TRBV11-3 with TRBJ2-7; D uncertain. The CDR3 has 12 amino acids. Germline loops: CDR1 SGHNT, CDR2 YENEEA. Trimming pared 3 bases from V and 0 bases from J, leaving 3 bases between. DNA for the CDR3: TGTGCCAGCAGCTTTAGCTCCTACGAGCAGTACTTC. This codes for CASSFSSYEQYF.

The CDR3 DNA reads as TGTGCCAGCAGTTTATCCACAGTATCTTATTCACCCCTCCACTTT. Amino acids: CASSLSTVSYSPLHF. J is TRBJ1-6 and V is TRBV27; D uncertain. Looked up from germline, CDR1 is MNHEY and CDR2 is SMNVEV (reference sequence). The ends were cut back, 0 bases at V and 8 bases at J, with 11 bases in the middle. There are 15 residues in the CDR3.

This chain uses TRBV6-2 or TRBV6-3 with TRBJ2-3, with 8 bases lining up with TRBD2. J gave up 3 bases and V 4 bases, and 6 bases lay outside the gene matches. Germline V gene lookup returns CDR1 MNHEY and CDR2 SVGEGT. The CDR3 has 15 amino acids. CDR3: CASSSIAGGTDTQYF. CDR3 sequence (DNA): TGTGCCAGCAGTTCGATCGCGGGAGGAACAGATACGCAGTATTTT.

This sequence joins TRBV18 and TRBJ1-6; D gene unclear. The germline CDR1 and CDR2 sequences are KGHSH and LQKENI. The CDR3 is 14 residues long. V was trimmed by 3 bases and J by 7 bases, leaving 10 bases between them. CDR3 protein: CASSPKQINSPLHF. The CDR3 region has the DNA TGTGCCAGCTCACCCAAACAGATCAATTCACCCCTCCACTTT.